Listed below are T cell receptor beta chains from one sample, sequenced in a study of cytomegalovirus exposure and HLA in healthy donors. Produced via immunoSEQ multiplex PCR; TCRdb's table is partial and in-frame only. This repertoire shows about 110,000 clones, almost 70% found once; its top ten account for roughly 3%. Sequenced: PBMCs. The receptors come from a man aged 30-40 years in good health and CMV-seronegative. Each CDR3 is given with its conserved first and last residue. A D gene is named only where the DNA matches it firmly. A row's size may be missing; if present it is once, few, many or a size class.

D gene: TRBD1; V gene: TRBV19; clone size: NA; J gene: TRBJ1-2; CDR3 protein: CASSSRGRRDYGYTF; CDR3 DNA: TGTGCCAGTAGCTCCAGGGGGCGCAGAGACTATGGCTACACCTTC
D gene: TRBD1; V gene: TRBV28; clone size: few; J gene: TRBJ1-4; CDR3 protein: CASSSGQGINEKLFF; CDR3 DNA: TGTGCCAGCAGTTCCGGACAGGGAATAAATGAAAAACTGTTTTTT
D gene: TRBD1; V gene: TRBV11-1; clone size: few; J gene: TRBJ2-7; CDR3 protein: CASSLADRGSYEQYF; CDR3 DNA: TGTGCCAGCAGCTTAGCGGACAGGGGGTCCTACGAGCAGTACTTC
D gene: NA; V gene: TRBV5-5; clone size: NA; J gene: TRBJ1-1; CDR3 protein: CASSLSQGSMNTEAFF; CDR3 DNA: TGTGCCAGCAGCCTCTCACAGGGATCGATGAACACTGAAGCTTTCTTT
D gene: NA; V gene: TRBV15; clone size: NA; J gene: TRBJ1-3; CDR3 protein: CATSPPKAPGNTIYF; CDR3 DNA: TGTGCCACCAGCCCCCCCAAAGCTCCTGGAAACACCATATATTTT
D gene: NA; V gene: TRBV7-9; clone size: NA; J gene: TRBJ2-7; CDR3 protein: CASSLFGSAYEQYF; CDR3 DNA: TGTGCCAGCAGCTTATTCGGCAGCGCCTACGAGCAGTACTTC
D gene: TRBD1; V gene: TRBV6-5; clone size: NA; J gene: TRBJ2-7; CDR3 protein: CASSYMTGPYEQYF; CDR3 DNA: TGTGCCAGCAGTTACATGACAGGGCCCTACGAGCAGTACTTC
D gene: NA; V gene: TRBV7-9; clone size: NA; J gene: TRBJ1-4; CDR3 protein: CASSLRATNEKLFF; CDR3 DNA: TGTGCCAGCAGCTTGAGGGCAACTAATGAAAAACTGTTTTTT
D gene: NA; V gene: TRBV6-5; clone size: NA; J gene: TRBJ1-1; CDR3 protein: CASRQGTEAFF; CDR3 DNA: TGTGCCAGCAGGCAGGGCACTGAAGCTTTCTTT
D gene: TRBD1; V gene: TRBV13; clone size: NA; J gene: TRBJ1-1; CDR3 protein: CASSSQGRTEAFF; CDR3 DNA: TGTGCCAGCAGCTCACAGGGGAGGACTGAAGCTTTCTTT
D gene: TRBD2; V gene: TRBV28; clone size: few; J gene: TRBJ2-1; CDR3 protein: CASSHSSGSSNEQFF; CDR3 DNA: TGTGCCAGCAGTCACTCTAGCGGGAGTTCCAATGAGCAGTTCTTC
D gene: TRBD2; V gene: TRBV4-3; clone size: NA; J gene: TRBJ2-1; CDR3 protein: CASSRPTSGRDNEQFF; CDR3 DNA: TGCGCCAGCAGCCGACCGACTAGCGGGAGAGACAATGAGCAGTTCTTC
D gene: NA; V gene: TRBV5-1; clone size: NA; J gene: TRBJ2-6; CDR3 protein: CASSLAEGVPVLTF; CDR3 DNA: TGCGCCAGCAGCTTGGCCGAAGGAGTTCCCGTCCTGACTTTC
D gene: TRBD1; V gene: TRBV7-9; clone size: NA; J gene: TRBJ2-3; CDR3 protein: CATPKTGEVQDTQYF; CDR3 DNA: TGTGCCACCCCAAAGACAGGGGAAGTTCAAGATACGCAGTATTTT
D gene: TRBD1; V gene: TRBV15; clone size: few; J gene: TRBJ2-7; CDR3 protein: CATSPDRGSYEQYF; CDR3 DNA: TGTGCCACCAGCCCGGACAGGGGGTCGTACGAGCAGTACTTC
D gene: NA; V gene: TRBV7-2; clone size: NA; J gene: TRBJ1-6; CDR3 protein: CASSSTDNYNSPLHF; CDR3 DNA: TGTGCCAGCAGCTCCACAGACAACTATAATTCACCCCTCCACTTT
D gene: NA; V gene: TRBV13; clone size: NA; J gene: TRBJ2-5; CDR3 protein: CASSFSDQETQYF; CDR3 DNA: TGTGCCAGCAGCTTTTCAGACCAAGAGACCCAGTACTTC
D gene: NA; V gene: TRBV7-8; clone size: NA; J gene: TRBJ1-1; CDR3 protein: CASSLEGGGQPEAFF; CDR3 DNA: TGTGCCAGCAGCTTAGAAGGGGGGGGTCAACCGGAAGCTTTCTTT
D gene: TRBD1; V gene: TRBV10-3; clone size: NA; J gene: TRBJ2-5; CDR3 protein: CAINGQGIQETQYF; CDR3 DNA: TGTGCCATCAATGGACAGGGGATTCAAGAGACCCAGTACTTC
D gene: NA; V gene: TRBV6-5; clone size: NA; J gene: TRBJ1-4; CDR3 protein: CASSYSGRATNEKLFF; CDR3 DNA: TGTGCCAGCAGTTATTCGGGGAGAGCAACTAATGAAAAACTGTTTTTT
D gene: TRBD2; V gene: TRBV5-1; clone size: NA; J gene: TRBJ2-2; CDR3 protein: CASSLSSGRNTGELFF; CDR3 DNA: TGCGCCAGCAGCTTATCTAGCGGGAGGAACACCGGGGAGCTGTTTTTT
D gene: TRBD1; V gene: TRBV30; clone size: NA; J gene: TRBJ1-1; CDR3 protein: CACQPRGQGKTEAFF; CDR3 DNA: TGTGCCTGCCAACCAAGAGGACAGGGAAAGACTGAAGCTTTCTTT